This T cell receptor (beta chain) came from a study of Graves' ophthalmopathy and Graves' hyperthyroidism. Study-wide results and caveats: Most thyroid clonotypes with frequency above 0.001 were detected in blood too.

PBMCs were isolated by Ficoll-Paque density gradient centrifugation, using around 10 ml of fresh peripheral blood as the starting material. RNA served as the template for amplifying TCR beta CDR3 regions. In the first round, RT-PCR was carried out with HTBI primers, and a multiplex PCR formed the second round. TCRdb re-derived calls from the multiplex PCR reads in MiXCR, one entry per CDR3 protein. The data hold more than 150,000 distinct CDR3 sequences, with 30% to 45% observed a single time. Germline V gene sequence: CDR1 DFQATT, CDR2 SNEGSKA (reference sequence). CDR3 size: 11 residues. With 7 bases removed from V and 2 bases from J, the gap between germline ends came to 8 bases. This clonotype was detected ten times or more. Its cognate antigen is unknown.

The gene calls are TRBV20-1 and TRBJ1-2, with no clear D. Sequenced: peripheral blood. This TCR was sampled from a woman aged 40 to 50 with Graves' ophthalmopathy. In nucleotides, the CDR3 is TGCAGTGGTCCGGAGAACTATGGCTACACCTTC. Translating it yields CSGPENYGYTF.